This is a list of T cell receptor beta chains from one sample in a study of blood T cells in healthy people across ages. TCRdb reanalysed the 5' RACE reads using MiXCR and keeps one entry per CDR3 protein. The sample shows about 1,500,000 distinct CDR3 sequences, about 30% of them seen only once. The specimen was blood. The receptor source for this set is a woman aged 25 to 39 in good health. CDR3s include the opening cysteine and the closing phenylalanine or tryptophan. D genes are given only for firm matches. Clone sizes are given selectively: once, few, many, or a class where the clone is expanded.

cdr3_nt: TGTGCCAGCAGCTTGGGCCTAGGTACTCAAGAGACCCAGTACTTC; cdr3_aa: CASSLGLGTQETQYF; clone_size: NA; j_call: TRBJ2-5; v_call: TRBV7-9; d_call: NA
cdr3_nt: TGTGCCAGCAGCGAGGCAGACCTCAACTATGGCTACACCTTC; cdr3_aa: CASSEADLNYGYTF; clone_size: few; j_call: TRBJ1-2; v_call: TRBV9; d_call: NA
cdr3_nt: TGTTCCAGCAGCTTAGCCGACGAGCAGTACTTC; cdr3_aa: CSSSLADEQYF; clone_size: NA; j_call: TRBJ2-7; v_call: TRBV7-9; d_call: NA
cdr3_nt: TGTGCCACCAGCACCCTTCCTGAATTAGCGGGAAACAATGAGCAGTTCTTC; cdr3_aa: CATSTLPELAGNNEQFF; clone_size: NA; j_call: TRBJ2-1; v_call: TRBV15; d_call: TRBD2
cdr3_nt: TGCAGTGCTAGAGATTGGACCCTAGGTGAAAAACTGTTTTTT; cdr3_aa: CSARDWTLGEKLFF; clone_size: many; j_call: TRBJ1-4; v_call: TRBV20-1; d_call: NA
cdr3_nt: TGTGCCAGCAGCCCCTGGAGCGTTGGGGACTACGAGCAGTACTTC; cdr3_aa: CASSPWSVGDYEQYF; clone_size: NA; j_call: TRBJ2-7; v_call: TRBV7-2; d_call: NA
cdr3_nt: TGCGCCAGCAGCTTAGGTAGCGGGAGGCCAGAGACCCAGTACTTC; cdr3_aa: CASSLGSGRPETQYF; clone_size: few; j_call: TRBJ2-5; v_call: TRBV5-1; d_call: TRBD2
cdr3_nt: TGTGCCAGCAGCGAACGGACAGCACTAGCCAAAAACATTCAGTACTTC; cdr3_aa: CASSERTALAKNIQYF; clone_size: many; j_call: TRBJ2-4; v_call: TRBV5-5; d_call: NA
cdr3_nt: TGCAGTGCTGGCGAGGCAGGTCCAGGGAATGAGCAGTTCTTC; cdr3_aa: CSAGEAGPGNEQFF; clone_size: many; j_call: TRBJ2-1; v_call: TRBV20-1; d_call: NA
cdr3_nt: TGCGCCAGCAGCTCCCTAGCGGGGGGCATTCGGGAGCAGTTCTTC; cdr3_aa: CASSSLAGGIREQFF; clone_size: NA; j_call: TRBJ2-1; v_call: TRBV5-1; d_call: TRBD2
cdr3_nt: TGCAGTGCTAGAATGGACAGAGAGACCCAGTACTTC; cdr3_aa: CSARMDRETQYF; clone_size: NA; j_call: TRBJ2-5; v_call: TRBV20-1; d_call: NA
cdr3_nt: TGCAGTGCTAGGATGGGGCGGGGCAATGAGCAGTTCTTC; cdr3_aa: CSARMGRGNEQFF; clone_size: few; j_call: TRBJ2-1; v_call: TRBV20-1; d_call: NA
cdr3_nt: TGCAGTGCTAGGTCAGGGGGACGTGGCTACACCTTC; cdr3_aa: CSARSGGRGYTF; clone_size: NA; j_call: TRBJ1-2; v_call: TRBV20-1; d_call: TRBD1
cdr3_nt: TGTGCCAGCAGTGATAGCGGGAGATTCAATGAGCAGTTCTTC; cdr3_aa: CASSDSGRFNEQFF; clone_size: NA; j_call: TRBJ2-1; v_call: TRBV6-1; d_call: TRBD2
cdr3_nt: TGCGCCAGCAGCTTGGAGGGCACGCCCTTCCAAGAGACCCAGTACTTC; cdr3_aa: CASSLEGTPFQETQYF; clone_size: few; j_call: TRBJ2-5; v_call: TRBV5-1; d_call: NA
cdr3_nt: TGCGCCAGCAGCTTGAGTACGGGAGGGTACACAGATACGCAGTATTTT; cdr3_aa: CASSLSTGGYTDTQYF; clone_size: NA; j_call: TRBJ2-3; v_call: TRBV5-1; d_call: TRBD2
cdr3_nt: TGCAGTGCTAGAGAGGCAGACCTAGTTGAGCAGTACTTC; cdr3_aa: CSAREADLVEQYF; clone_size: few; j_call: TRBJ2-7; v_call: TRBV20-1; d_call: NA
cdr3_nt: TGTGCCAGCAGCTTACAGGGGGGGGTCGATGGCTACACCTTC; cdr3_aa: CASSLQGGVDGYTF; clone_size: few; j_call: TRBJ1-2; v_call: TRBV7-3; d_call: TRBD1
cdr3_nt: TGCGCCAGCAGCCAAGGGACAGGGGGAAATTCACCCCTCCACTTT; cdr3_aa: CASSQGTGGNSPLHF; clone_size: few; j_call: TRBJ1-6; v_call: TRBV4-3; d_call: TRBD1
cdr3_nt: TGTGCCAGCAGCCCCCAGGCGGGGCTTGACACTGAAGCTTTCTTT; cdr3_aa: CASSPQAGLDTEAFF; clone_size: NA; j_call: TRBJ1-1; v_call: TRBV7-2; d_call: NA
cdr3_nt: TGCAGTGCTACCTCGGTAGCGGGGGACTTCACAGATACGCAGTATTTT; cdr3_aa: CSATSVAGDFTDTQYF; clone_size: NA; j_call: TRBJ2-3; v_call: TRBV20-1; d_call: TRBD2
cdr3_nt: TGTGCCAGCAGCTTAGGAGGCATGACAGGCTGGGCGAGGGACACTGAAGCTTTCTTT; cdr3_aa: CASSLGGMTGWARDTEAFF; clone_size: NA; j_call: TRBJ1-1; v_call: TRBV7-2; d_call: NA
cdr3_nt: TGTGCCACCAGTGATCCGGGGACAGGTACGCAGTATTTT; cdr3_aa: CATSDPGTGTQYF; clone_size: NA; j_call: TRBJ2-3; v_call: TRBV24-1; d_call: TRBD1
cdr3_nt: TGCAGTGCCAGGGTGGTGAACGGCTACACCTTC; cdr3_aa: CSARVVNGYTF; clone_size: few; j_call: TRBJ1-2; v_call: TRBV20-1; d_call: NA
cdr3_nt: TGCGCCAGCAGAGGACAGGGGGCGCCTCAGGAGACCCAGTACTTC; cdr3_aa: CASRGQGAPQETQYF; clone_size: NA; j_call: TRBJ2-5; v_call: TRBV5-1; d_call: TRBD1
cdr3_nt: TGTGCCAGCAGTTTAAAACAGACGCAGTATTTT; cdr3_aa: CASSLKQTQYF; clone_size: few; j_call: TRBJ2-3; v_call: TRBV12-3/TRBV12-4; d_call: NA
cdr3_nt: TGCGCCAGCAGCTCGGAGGGAACCTATGGCTACACCTTC; cdr3_aa: CASSSEGTYGYTF; clone_size: NA; j_call: TRBJ1-2; v_call: TRBV5-1; d_call: NA
cdr3_nt: TGCGCCAGCAGTGAAGGTCTTCTAACCGGGGAGCTGTTTTTT; cdr3_aa: CASSEGLLTGELFF; clone_size: NA; j_call: TRBJ2-2; v_call: TRBV10-2; d_call: NA
cdr3_nt: TGTGCCAGCAGTTTATCCGGCTTGGGCGAAAAACTGTTTTTT; cdr3_aa: CASSLSGLGEKLFF; clone_size: few; j_call: TRBJ1-4; v_call: TRBV12-3/TRBV12-4; d_call: NA
cdr3_nt: TGCAGCGTGGGACAGGGGGCACGAAATGGCTACACCTTC; cdr3_aa: CSVGQGARNGYTF; clone_size: many; j_call: TRBJ1-2; v_call: TRBV29-1; d_call: TRBD1
cdr3_nt: TGCAGTGCCACCACCTCCTACAATGAGCAGTTCTTC; cdr3_aa: CSATTSYNEQFF; clone_size: few; j_call: TRBJ2-1; v_call: TRBV20-1; d_call: NA
cdr3_nt: TGTGCCAGCAGTTTGACGCCCGGAGGGTTCGATACGCAGTATTTT; cdr3_aa: CASSLTPGGFDTQYF; clone_size: once; j_call: TRBJ2-3; v_call: TRBV12-3/TRBV12-4; d_call: NA
cdr3_nt: TGTGCCACCCAGACAGCCCTCAACATGAACACTGAAGCTTTCTTT; cdr3_aa: CATQTALNMNTEAFF; clone_size: few; j_call: TRBJ1-1; v_call: TRBV10-3; d_call: NA
cdr3_nt: TGTGCCAGCAGCTTCTTTGGCGGGGGCAGCACCGGGGAGCTGTTTTTT; cdr3_aa: CASSFFGGGSTGELFF; clone_size: few; j_call: TRBJ2-2; v_call: TRBV7-3; d_call: NA
cdr3_nt: TGTGCCAGCAGCTTAATGGACTCCCGCAATGAGCAGTTCTTC; cdr3_aa: CASSLMDSRNEQFF; clone_size: few; j_call: TRBJ2-1; v_call: TRBV11-2; d_call: NA
cdr3_nt: TGTGCTAGTGGTTTACTCAAAGTAGCGGGAGCAACCTACGAGCAGTACTTC; cdr3_aa: CASGLLKVAGATYEQYF; clone_size: NA; j_call: TRBJ2-7; v_call: TRBV12-5; d_call: TRBD2
cdr3_nt: TGTGCCAGCAGCGGGGGGGCGGGGAACATTCAGTACTTC; cdr3_aa: CASSGGAGNIQYF; clone_size: few; j_call: TRBJ2-4; v_call: TRBV4-2; d_call: NA
cdr3_nt: TGTGCCAGCAGACTAACAGGGTATGGTGAAAAACTGTTTTTT; cdr3_aa: CASRLTGYGEKLFF; clone_size: few; j_call: TRBJ1-4; v_call: TRBV6-1; d_call: NA
cdr3_nt: TGTGCCAGCAGCCCCGGGACGGGGGGAACTGAGCAGTACTTC; cdr3_aa: CASSPGTGGTEQYF; clone_size: NA; j_call: TRBJ2-4; v_call: TRBV7-2; d_call: TRBD2
cdr3_nt: TGTGCCAGCAGTCAAAGCGGGAGGGGGTGGAATGAGCAGTTCTTC; cdr3_aa: CASSQSGRGWNEQFF; clone_size: once; j_call: TRBJ2-1; v_call: TRBV27; d_call: TRBD2
cdr3_nt: TGCGCCAGCAGCCAAGAATCCCAGGGGGATGAAAAACTGTTTTTT; cdr3_aa: CASSQESQGDEKLFF; clone_size: few; j_call: TRBJ1-4; v_call: TRBV4-1; d_call: TRBD1